This T cell receptor (beta chain) was documented in a study of blood T cell repertoires in COVID-19. Looking at the study overall: COVID-19 samples collected from the United States, Italy and Spain covered acute and convalescent phases.

Original analysis: Quantification of nucleated cells was approximated via reference gene primer amplification. Libraries were prepared by immunoSEQ multiplex PCR; TCRdb keeps only in-frame clonotypes and omits some of them. V, J and clone size were drawn from that table, and D and trimming were deduced from the DNA. Of around 94,000 clones in the sample, 84% were seen once. This clone came up a few times. This CDR3 is built from 15 residues. Trimming removed 3 bases from V and 5 bases from J; junction bases left unmatched: 5. CDR1 is KGHDR, CDR2 SFDVKD, per germline. J is TRBJ2-5 and V is TRBV24-1; 10 bases map to TRBD1. The TCR originated in a man in his forties with active or convalescent COVID-19. The source material was peripheral blood. The CDR3 region has the DNA TGTGCCACCAGTGATGGGGACAGGGGAGACGAGACCCAGTACTTC. It translates to CATSDGDRGDETQYF.